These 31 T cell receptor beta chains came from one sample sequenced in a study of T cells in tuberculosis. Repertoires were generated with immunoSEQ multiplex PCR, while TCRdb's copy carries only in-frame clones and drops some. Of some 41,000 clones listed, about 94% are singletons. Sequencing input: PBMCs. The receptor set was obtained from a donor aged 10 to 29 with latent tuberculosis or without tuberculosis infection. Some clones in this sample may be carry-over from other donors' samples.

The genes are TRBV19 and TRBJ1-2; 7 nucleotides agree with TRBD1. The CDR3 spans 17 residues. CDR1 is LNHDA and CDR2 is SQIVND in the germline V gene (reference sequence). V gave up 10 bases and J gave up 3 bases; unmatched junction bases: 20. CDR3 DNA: TGTGCCATCGCCCAACCCCCCTTGACAGGGAAGGACTATGGCTACACCTTC. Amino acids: CAIAQPPLTGKDYGYTF.

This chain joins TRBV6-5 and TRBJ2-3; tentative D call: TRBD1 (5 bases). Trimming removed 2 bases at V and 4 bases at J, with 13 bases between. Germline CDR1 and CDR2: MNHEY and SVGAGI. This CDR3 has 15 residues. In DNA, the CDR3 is TGTGCCAGCAGTTACGGGCGACAGTTGGCAGATACGCAGTATTTT. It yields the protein CASSYGRQLADTQYF.

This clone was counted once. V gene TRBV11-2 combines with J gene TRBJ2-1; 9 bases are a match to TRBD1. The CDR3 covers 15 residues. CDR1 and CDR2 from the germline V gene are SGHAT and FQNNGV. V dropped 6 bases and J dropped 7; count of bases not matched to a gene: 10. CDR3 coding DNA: TGTGCCAGCAGTCTAGCCGACAGGGGGTTGAATGAGCAGTTCTTC. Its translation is CASSLADRGLNEQFF.

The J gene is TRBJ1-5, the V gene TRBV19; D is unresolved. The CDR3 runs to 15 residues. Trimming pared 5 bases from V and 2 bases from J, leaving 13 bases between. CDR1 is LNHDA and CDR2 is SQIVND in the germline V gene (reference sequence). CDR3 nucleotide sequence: TGTGCCAGTAGTGAGAGGGTAAGAGGCAATCAGCCCCAGCATTTT. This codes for CASSERVRGNQPQHF.

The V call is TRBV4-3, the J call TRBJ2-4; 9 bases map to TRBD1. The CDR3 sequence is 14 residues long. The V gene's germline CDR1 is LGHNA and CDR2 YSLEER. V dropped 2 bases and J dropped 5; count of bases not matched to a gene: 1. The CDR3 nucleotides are TGCGCCAGCAGCCAATGGACAGGGGAAAACATTCAGTACTTC. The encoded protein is CASSQWTGENIQYF.

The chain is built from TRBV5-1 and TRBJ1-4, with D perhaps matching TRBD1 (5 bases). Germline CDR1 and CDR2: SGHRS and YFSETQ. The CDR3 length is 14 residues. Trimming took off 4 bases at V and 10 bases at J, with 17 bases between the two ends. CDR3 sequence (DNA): TGCGCCAGCAGCGTCCAGGGAGGGGAGGGAAAACTGTTTTTT. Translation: CASSVQGGEGKLFF.

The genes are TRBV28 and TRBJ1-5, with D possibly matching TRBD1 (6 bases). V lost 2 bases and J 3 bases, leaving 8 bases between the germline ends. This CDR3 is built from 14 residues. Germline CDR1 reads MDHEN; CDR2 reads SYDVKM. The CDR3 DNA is TGTGCCAGCAGTTTAGCAGGGGTCAATCAGCCCCAGCATTTT. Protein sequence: CASSLAGVNQPQHF.

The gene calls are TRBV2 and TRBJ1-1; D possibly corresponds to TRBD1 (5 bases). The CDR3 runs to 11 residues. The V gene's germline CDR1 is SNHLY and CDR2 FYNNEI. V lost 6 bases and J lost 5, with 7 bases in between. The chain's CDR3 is CASRGGTEAFF. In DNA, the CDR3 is TGTGCCAGCAGGGGGGGGACTGAAGCTTTCTTT.

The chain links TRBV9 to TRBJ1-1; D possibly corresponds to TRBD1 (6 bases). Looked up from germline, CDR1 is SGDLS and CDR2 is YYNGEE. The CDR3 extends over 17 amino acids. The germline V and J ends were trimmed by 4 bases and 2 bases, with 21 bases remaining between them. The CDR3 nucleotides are TGTGCCAGCAGCCCACAGGGACCTGCGTCTTTCAACACTGAAGCTTTCTTT. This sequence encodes CASSPQGPASFNTEAFF.

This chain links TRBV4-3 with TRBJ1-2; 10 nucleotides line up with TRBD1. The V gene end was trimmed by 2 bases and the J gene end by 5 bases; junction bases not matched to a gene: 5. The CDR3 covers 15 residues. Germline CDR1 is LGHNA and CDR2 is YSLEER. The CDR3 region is CASSQSGTGDYGYTF. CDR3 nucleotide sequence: TGCGCCAGCAGCCAATCCGGGACAGGGGATTATGGCTACACCTTC.

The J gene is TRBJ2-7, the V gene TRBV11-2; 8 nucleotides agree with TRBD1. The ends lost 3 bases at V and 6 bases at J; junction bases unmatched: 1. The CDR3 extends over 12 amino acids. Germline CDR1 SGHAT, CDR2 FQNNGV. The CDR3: CASSFTGGEQYF. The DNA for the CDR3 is TGTGCCAGCAGCTTTACAGGGGGCGAGCAGTACTTC.

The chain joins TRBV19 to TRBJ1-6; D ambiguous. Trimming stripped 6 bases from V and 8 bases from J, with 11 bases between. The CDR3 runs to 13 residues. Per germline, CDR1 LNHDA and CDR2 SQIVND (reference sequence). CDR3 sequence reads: CASSNNRDSPLHF. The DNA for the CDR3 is TGTGCCAGTAGCAACAACAGAGATTCACCCCTCCACTTT.

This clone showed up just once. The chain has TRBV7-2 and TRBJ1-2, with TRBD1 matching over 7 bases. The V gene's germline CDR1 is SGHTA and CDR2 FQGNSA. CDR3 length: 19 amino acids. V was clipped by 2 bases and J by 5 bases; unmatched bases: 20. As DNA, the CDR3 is TGTGCCAGCAGCTTATCGGGGGGGAAAAGGGACAGACCTCAATATGGCTACACCTTC. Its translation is CASSLSGGKRDRPQYGYTF.

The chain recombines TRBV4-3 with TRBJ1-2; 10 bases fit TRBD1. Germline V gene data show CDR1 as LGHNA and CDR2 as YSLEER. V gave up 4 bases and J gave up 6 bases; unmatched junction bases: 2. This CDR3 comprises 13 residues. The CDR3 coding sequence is TGCGCCAGCAGCCCGGGGACAGGGGATGGCTACACCTTC. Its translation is CASSPGTGDGYTF.

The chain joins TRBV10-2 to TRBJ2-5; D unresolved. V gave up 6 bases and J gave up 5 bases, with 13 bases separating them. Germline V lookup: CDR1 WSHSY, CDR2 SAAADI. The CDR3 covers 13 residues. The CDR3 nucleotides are TGCGCCAGCAGCGGCGGCTACCTGGAGACCCAGTACTTC. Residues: CASSGGYLETQYF.

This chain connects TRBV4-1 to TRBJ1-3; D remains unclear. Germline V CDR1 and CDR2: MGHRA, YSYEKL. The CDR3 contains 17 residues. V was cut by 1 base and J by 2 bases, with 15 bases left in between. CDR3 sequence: CASSQALSGAPGNTIYF. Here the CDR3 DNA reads TGCGCCAGCAGCCAAGCTCTCTCGGGTGCCCCTGGAAACACCATATATTTT.

The CDR3, as DNA: TGTGCCATGGGAGTAGGGGGGGGCACAGATACGCAGTATTTT. Translated: CAMGVGGGTDTQYF. The chain combines TRBV10-3 with TRBJ2-3; the D gene is possibly TRBD2 (7 bases). Trimming removed 9 bases from V and 1 base from J, with 14 bases in between. The CDR3 has 14 amino acids. Germline CDR1 reads ENHRY; CDR2 reads SYGVKD.

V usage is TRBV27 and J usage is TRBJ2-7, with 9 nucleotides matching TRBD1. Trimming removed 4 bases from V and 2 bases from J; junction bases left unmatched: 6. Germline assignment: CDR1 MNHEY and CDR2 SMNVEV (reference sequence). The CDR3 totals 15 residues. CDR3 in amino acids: CASSYAGTGTYEQYF. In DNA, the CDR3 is TGTGCCAGCAGTTACGCCGGGACAGGGACCTACGAGCAGTACTTC.

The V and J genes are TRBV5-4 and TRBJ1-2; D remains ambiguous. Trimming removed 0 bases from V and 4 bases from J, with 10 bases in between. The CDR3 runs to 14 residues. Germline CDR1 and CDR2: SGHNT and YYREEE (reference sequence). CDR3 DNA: TGTGCCAGCAGCTTGGAGAGGCATAGCTATGGCTACACCTTC. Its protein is CASSLERHSYGYTF.

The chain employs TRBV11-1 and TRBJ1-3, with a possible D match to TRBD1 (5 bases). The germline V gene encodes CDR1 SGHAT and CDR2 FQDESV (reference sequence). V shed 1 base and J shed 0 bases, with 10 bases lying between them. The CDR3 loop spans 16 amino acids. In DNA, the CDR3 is TGTGCCAGCAGCTTAGTCCGCGGGGCCTCTGGAAACACCATATATTTT. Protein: CASSLVRGASGNTIYF.

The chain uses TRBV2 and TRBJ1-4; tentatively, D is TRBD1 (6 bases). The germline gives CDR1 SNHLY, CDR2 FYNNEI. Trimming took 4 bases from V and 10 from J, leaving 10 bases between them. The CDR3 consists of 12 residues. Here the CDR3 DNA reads TGTGCCAGCAGTGTCTTACAGGGAAAACTGTTTTTT. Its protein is CASSVLQGKLFF.

Here the CDR3 reads CAISERAGDNSPLHF. CDR3 bases: TGTGCCATCAGTGAGCGGGCAGGGGATAATTCACCCCTCCACTTT. The chain combines TRBV10-3 with TRBJ1-6, with D tentatively TRBD1 (6 bases). CDR3 length: 15 residues. Germline-derived CDR1 and CDR2 are ENHRY and SYGVKD. V dropped 2 bases and J dropped 5 bases, with 10 bases sitting between them.

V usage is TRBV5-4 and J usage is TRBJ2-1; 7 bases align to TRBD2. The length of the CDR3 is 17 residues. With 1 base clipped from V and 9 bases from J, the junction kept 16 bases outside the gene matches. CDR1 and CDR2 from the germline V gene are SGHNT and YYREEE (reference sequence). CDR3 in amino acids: CASSLPQRISGDSEQFF. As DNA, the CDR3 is TGTGCCAGCAGCTTGCCCCAAAGGATAAGCGGGGATAGTGAGCAGTTCTTC. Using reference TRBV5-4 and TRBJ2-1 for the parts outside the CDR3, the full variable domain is ETGVTQSPTHLIKTRGQQVTLRCSSQSGHNTVSWYQQALGQGPQFIFQYYREEENGRGNFPPRFSGLQFPNYSSELNVNALELDDSALYLCASSLPQRISGDSEQFFGPGTRLTVL.

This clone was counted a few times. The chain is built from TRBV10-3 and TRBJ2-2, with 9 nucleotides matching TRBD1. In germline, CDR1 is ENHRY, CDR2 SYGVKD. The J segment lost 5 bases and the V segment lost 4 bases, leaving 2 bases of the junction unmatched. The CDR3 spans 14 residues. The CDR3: CAISGQGGTGELFF. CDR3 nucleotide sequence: TGTGCCATCAGTGGACAGGGGGGTACCGGGGAGCTGTTTTTT.

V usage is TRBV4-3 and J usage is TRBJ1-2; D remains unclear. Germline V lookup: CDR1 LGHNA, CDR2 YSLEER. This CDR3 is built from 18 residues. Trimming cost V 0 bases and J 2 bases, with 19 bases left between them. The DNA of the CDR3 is TGCGCCAGCAGCCAAGATCAAATAACGAAGGGAGCCAACTATGGCTACACCTTC. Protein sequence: CASSQDQITKGANYGYTF.

The CDR3 here is CASSKQGSPVYQPQHF. CDR3 DNA: TGTGCCAGTAGTAAACAGGGGAGTCCGGTATATCAGCCCCAGCATTTT. This rearrangement joins TRBV19 to TRBJ1-5; 7 bases fit TRBD1. With V trimmed by 4 bases and J by 5 bases, 11 bases remained unmatched. CDR3 size: 16 residues. CDR1 is LNHDA and CDR2 is SQIVND in the germline V gene (reference sequence). The complete variable domain, with remaining parts taken from reference TRBV19 and TRBJ1-5, reads DGGITQSPKYLFRKEGQNVTLSCEQNLNHDAMYWYRQDPGQGLRLIYYSQIVNDFQKGDIAEGYSVSREKKESFPLTVTSAQKNPTAFYLCASSKQGSPVYQPQHFGDGTRLSIL.

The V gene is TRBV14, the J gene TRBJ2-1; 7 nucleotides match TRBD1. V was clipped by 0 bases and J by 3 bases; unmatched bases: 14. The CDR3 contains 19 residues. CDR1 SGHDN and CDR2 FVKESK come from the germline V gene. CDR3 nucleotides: TGTGCCAGCAGCCAAGATTTGGAGTTTCCGGGACAGCTCTACAATGAGCAGTTCTTC. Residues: CASSQDLEFPGQLYNEQFF.

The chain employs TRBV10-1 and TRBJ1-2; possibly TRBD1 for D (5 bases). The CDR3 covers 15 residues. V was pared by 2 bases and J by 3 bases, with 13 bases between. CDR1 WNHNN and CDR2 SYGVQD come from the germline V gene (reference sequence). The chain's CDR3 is CASSESSSGDYGYTF. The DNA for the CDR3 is TGCGCCAGCAGTGAGAGCAGCTCGGGGGACTATGGCTACACCTTC.

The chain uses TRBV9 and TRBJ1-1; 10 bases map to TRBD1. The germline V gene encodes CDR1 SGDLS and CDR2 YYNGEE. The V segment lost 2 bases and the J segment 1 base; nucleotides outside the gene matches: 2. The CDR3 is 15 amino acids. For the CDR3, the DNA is TGTGCCAGCAGCGTCGGGACAGGGGCGAACACTGAAGCTTTCTTT. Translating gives CASSVGTGANTEAFF.

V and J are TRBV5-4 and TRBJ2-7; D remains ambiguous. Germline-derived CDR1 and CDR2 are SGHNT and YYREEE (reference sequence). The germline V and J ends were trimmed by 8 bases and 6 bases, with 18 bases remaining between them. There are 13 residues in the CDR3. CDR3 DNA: TGTGCCAGTAGCCCACACGGGTTGAGCGAGCAGTACGTC. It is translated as CASSPHGLSEQYV.

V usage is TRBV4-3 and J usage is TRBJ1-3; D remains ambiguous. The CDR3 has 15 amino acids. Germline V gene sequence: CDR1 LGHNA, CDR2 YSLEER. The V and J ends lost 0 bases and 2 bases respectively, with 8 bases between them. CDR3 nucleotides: TGCGCCAGCAGCCAAGAATCAGATACTGGAAACACCATATATTTT. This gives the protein CASSQESDTGNTIYF.